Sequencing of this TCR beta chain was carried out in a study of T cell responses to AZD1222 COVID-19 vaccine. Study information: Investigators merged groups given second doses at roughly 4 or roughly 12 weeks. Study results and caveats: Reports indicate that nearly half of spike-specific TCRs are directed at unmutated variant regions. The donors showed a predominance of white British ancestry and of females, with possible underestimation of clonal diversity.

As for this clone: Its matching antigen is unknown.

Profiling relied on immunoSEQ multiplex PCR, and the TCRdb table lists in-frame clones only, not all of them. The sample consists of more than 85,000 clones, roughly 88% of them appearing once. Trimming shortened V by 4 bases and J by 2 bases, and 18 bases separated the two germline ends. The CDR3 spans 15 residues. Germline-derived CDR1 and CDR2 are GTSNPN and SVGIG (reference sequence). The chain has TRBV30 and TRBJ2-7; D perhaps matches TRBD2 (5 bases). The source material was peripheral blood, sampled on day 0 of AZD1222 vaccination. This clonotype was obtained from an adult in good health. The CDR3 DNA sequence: TGTGCCTGGACCCGGCGAGGGTCCATCCCCTACGAGCAGTACTTC. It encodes CAWTRRGSIPYEQYF.